The 21 T cell receptor beta chains in this list originate from one sample, sequenced in a study of T-cell memory formation after mild COVID-19. TCRdb redid the calling of the 5' RACE reads with MiXCR, one entry per CDR3 protein. Among 50,000 to 70,000 distinct CDR3 sequences listed, 9% to 15% were seen once. Material: PBMCs or a T cell subset sorted from them (not recorded which). The source of these receptors is a young man who had mild COVID-19 (a few samples of this study predate the infection). Cell type and time point are not known.

This clonotype was observed at least ten times. The chain uses TRBV9 and TRBJ2-7; TRBD1 might be the D (6 bases). The V gene lost 4 bases and the J gene lost 4 bases, with 15 bases spanning the gap. Germline-derived CDR1 and CDR2 are SGDLS and YYNGEE. The CDR3 is made up of 14 amino acids. As DNA, the CDR3 is TGTGCCAGCAGCCCACAGACAGGAAGATACGAGCAGTACTTC. It translates to CASSPQTGRYEQYF. Looking up the rest from reference TRBV9 and TRBJ2-7 gives the full variable domain: DSGVTQTPKHLITATGQRVTLRCSPRSGDLSVYWYQQSLDQGLQFLIQYYNGEERAKGNILERFSAQQFPDLHSELNLSSLELGDSALYFCASSPQTGRYEQYFGPGTRLTVT.

This clonotype was counted between two and nine times. The chain couples TRBV6-2 or TRBV6-3 to TRBJ2-7; D gene unclear. The CDR3 sequence is 12 residues long. V lost 4 bases and J 1 base, leaving 5 bases between the germline ends. Per the germline V gene, CDR1 is MNHEY and CDR2 is SVGEGT. The CDR3 DNA reads TGTGCCAGCAGTTTTACATCCTACGAGCAGTACTTC. It specifies CASSFTSYEQYF.

This chain joins TRBV29-1 and TRBJ1-2; possibly TRBD1 for D (5 bases). Germline assignment: CDR1 SQVTM and CDR2 ANQGSEA. Trimming took off 3 bases at V and 6 bases at J, with 14 bases between the two ends. The CDR3 contains 13 residues. CDR3 sequence (DNA): TGCAGCGTTGAGGAAGGGGCAGAGGATGGCTACACCTTC. This codes for CSVEEGAEDGYTF.

This clonotype was seen a handful of times. The chain has TRBV7-9 and TRBJ1-2; possibly TRBD1 for D (5 bases). Germline CDR1 is SEHNR and CDR2 is FQNEAQ (reference sequence). The V and J ends lost 7 bases and 2 bases respectively, with 17 bases between them. This CDR3 is 15 amino acids long. CDR3 coding DNA: TGTGCCAGCACCCCCGAGGTGGGGGGAAACTATGGCTACACCTTC. It yields the protein CASTPEVGGNYGYTF.

This clonotype was seen a few times. The V call is TRBV6-2 or TRBV6-3, the J call TRBJ1-2; D is uncertain. Trimming took off 8 bases at V and 4 bases at J, with 11 bases between the two ends. In germline, CDR1 is MNHEY, CDR2 SVGEGT. This CDR3 is 12 amino acids long. The CDR3 sequence: CASSETSYGYTF. As DNA, the CDR3 is TGTGCCAGCTCGGAGACCTCCTATGGCTACACCTTC.

This clonotype has a handful of counts. This chain links TRBV7-9 with TRBJ1-2, with D hard to call. V was shortened by 5 bases and J by 3 bases, with 10 bases between the two germline ends. Germline values: CDR1 SEHNR, CDR2 FQNEAQ (reference sequence). The CDR3 runs 13 residues. The CDR3 is CASSARTDYGYTF. CDR3 DNA sequence: TGTGCCAGCAGCGCCCGGACGGACTATGGCTACACCTTC.

This clonotype has only a few counts. The J gene is TRBJ2-2, the V gene TRBV5-5; D is unclear. Per the germline V gene, CDR1 is SGHKS and CDR2 is YYEKEE (reference sequence). This CDR3 is built from 15 residues. Trimming took off 1 base at V and 6 bases at J, with 13 bases between the two ends. Here the CDR3 reads CASSLLTTGPGELFF. For the CDR3, the DNA is TGTGCCAGCAGCTTGTTAACAACCGGTCCCGGGGAGCTGTTTTTT.

This clonotype was picked up a small number of times. The rearrangement uses TRBV6-5 and TRBJ1-3, with no clear D. V shed 4 bases and J shed 0 bases, with 7 bases lying between them. CDR3 length equals 14 residues. Germline values: CDR1 MNHEY, CDR2 SVGAGI. CDR3 in DNA: TGTGCCAGCAGTTCTAGCTACTCTGGAAACACCATATATTTT. Translation: CASSSSYSGNTIYF.

This clonotype appeared a few times. V and J are TRBV5-1 and TRBJ2-5; D may be TRBD2 (5 bases). The ends were cut back, 2 bases at V and 4 bases at J, with 12 bases in the middle. Germline CDR1 SGHRS, CDR2 YFSETQ. The CDR3 has 14 amino acids. CDR3 coding DNA: TGCGCCAGCAGCTTTATGGGCGGGCGAGAGACCCAGTACTTC. Its protein product is CASSFMGGRETQYF.

The rearrangement links TRBV10-3 to TRBJ2-4; no definite D call. CDR3 size: 12 residues. CDR1 and CDR2 from the germline V gene are ENHRY and SYGVKD. V was pared by 11 bases and J by 1 base, with 9 bases between. CDR3 loop: CAVKSAKNIQYF. In DNA form, the CDR3 reads TGTGCCGTGAAGAGTGCCAAAAACATTCAGTACTTC.

This clonotype was observed a handful of times. The chain carries TRBV7-9 and TRBJ1-5; D gene unclear. The CDR3 has 13 amino acids. Trimming removed 6 bases from V and 6 bases from J, with 12 bases in between. CDR1 and CDR2 (germline): SEHNR, FQNEAQ (reference sequence). The CDR3 bases are TGTGCCAGCAGACGGGAGGGAGGTCAGCCCCAGCATTTT. Amino acids: CASRREGGQPQHF. Full variable domain (missing parts from reference TRBV7-9 and TRBJ1-5): DTGVSQNPRHKITKRGQNVTFRCDPISEHNRLYWYRQTLGQGPEFLTYFQNEAQLEKSRLLSDRFSAERPKGSFSTLEIQRTEQGDSAMYLCASRREGGQPQHFGDGTRLSIL.

In this sample, this clonotype turned up many times. J is TRBJ1-4 and V is TRBV5-4, with TRBD1 matching 7 bases. Germline CDR1 SGHNT, CDR2 YYREEE (reference sequence). The trim removed 4 bases at V and 7 bases at J, leaving 7 bases unmatched. The CDR3 is 14 amino acids. CDR3 in DNA: TGTGCCAGCAGCCGACAGGGAGCGGCTGAAAAACTGTTTTTT. It is translated as CASSRQGAAEKLFF.

This chain uses TRBV20-1 with TRBJ1-2; no clear D gene. The CDR3 runs to 11 residues. The germline V and J ends were trimmed by 7 bases and 3 bases, with 9 bases remaining between them. Germline CDR1 DFQATT, CDR2 SNEGSKA (reference sequence). For the CDR3, the DNA is TGCAGTGGGGCCCTTGACTATGGCTACACCTTC. Translated: CSGALDYGYTF.

This clonotype was detected many times. The chain couples TRBV5-1 to TRBJ1-4; D gene uncertain. This CDR3 is built from 15 residues. CDR1 and CDR2 from the germline V gene are SGHRS and YFSETQ. V was cut by 4 bases and J by 5 bases, with 15 bases left in between. This CDR3 is CASSPTGSGNEKLFF. The CDR3 DNA sequence: TGCGCCAGCAGCCCCACCGGCTCGGGGAATGAAAAACTGTTTTTT.

This clonotype showed up many times. The chain couples TRBV7-9 to TRBJ2-1; D gene unclear. Looked up from germline, CDR1 is SEHNR and CDR2 is FQNEAQ (reference sequence). Trimming took off 2 bases at V and 0 bases at J, with 8 bases between the two ends. This CDR3 spans 15 amino acids. In nucleotides, the CDR3 is TGTGCCAGCAGCTTAAGCCTAAGCTCCTACAATGAGCAGTTCTTC. Residues: CASSLSLSSYNEQFF.

The chain couples TRBV10-3 to TRBJ1-2, with 8 bases identical to TRBD1. CDR1 and CDR2 from the germline V gene are ENHRY and SYGVKD. This CDR3 has 16 residues. Trimming cost V 3 bases and J 5 bases; bases outside gene matches: 11. CDR3 protein: CAISDGGQDLKYGYTF. CDR3 coding DNA: TGTGCCATCAGTGATGGGGGACAGGACCTTAAATATGGCTACACCTTC.

This clonotype was observed at least ten times. This CDR3 reads CASSTQGTDTQYF. The CDR3, as DNA: TGCGCCAGCAGCACACAGGGAACAGATACGCAGTATTTT. The chain employs TRBV5-1 and TRBJ2-3; D might be TRBD1 (6 bases). The germline V gene has CDR1 SGHRS and CDR2 YFSETQ. This CDR3 comprises 13 residues. Trimming stripped 4 bases from V and 3 bases from J, with 9 bases between.

This clonotype was detected ten times or more. The chain recombines TRBV18 with TRBJ2-7, with D hard to call. The CDR3 runs 13 residues. V was clipped by 5 bases and J by 4 bases, with 12 bases between them. Germline values: CDR1 KGHSH, CDR2 LQKENI. CDR3 sequence reads: CASSTTGPYEQYV. In nucleotides, the CDR3 is TGTGCCAGCTCAACGACTGGTCCTTACGAGCAGTACGTC.

There are a few counts of this clonotype. CDR3 nucleotide sequence: TGTGCCAGCAGCTTAACGTTCGGGGGCGATACGCAGTATTTT. The encoded protein is CASSLTFGGDTQYF. The chain carries TRBV7-2 and TRBJ2-3, with D perhaps matching TRBD1 or TRBD2 (6 bases each). The CDR3 loop spans 14 amino acids. V was shortened by 2 bases and J by 6 bases, with 12 bases between the two germline ends. From germline, CDR1 is SGHTA and CDR2 FQGNSA.

The chain has TRBV3-1 and TRBJ1-1, with D possibly TRBD1 on 6 matching bases. CDR3 length equals 14 residues. Germline V gene lookup returns CDR1 LGHDT and CDR2 YNNKEL (reference sequence). V gave up 5 bases and J gave up 1 base, with 11 bases separating them. This CDR3 reads CASSWTVKNTEAFF. CDR3 DNA sequence: TGTGCCAGCAGCTGGACAGTGAAGAACACTGAAGCTTTCTTT.

This clonotype was picked up a small number of times. The V and J genes are TRBV10-2 and TRBJ1-6, with TRBD1 matching over 7 bases. CDR1 and CDR2 from the germline V gene are WSHSY and SAAADI. The CDR3 contains 14 residues. Unmatched junction bases numbered 5, after V lost 6 bases and J lost 6 bases. CDR3 amino acids: CASSRQGINSPLHF. The CDR3 DNA reads as TGCGCCAGCAGCCGACAGGGAATTAATTCACCCCTCCACTTT.